A selection of T cell receptor beta chains follows, all from one sample in a study of blood T cell repertoires in COVID-19. Sequencing used immunoSEQ multiplex PCR; TCRdb keeps in-frame clones, though not all of them. The sample yields approximately 360,000 clones, 87% seen once. The sample consisted of PBMCs or T cells enriched from blood (not recorded which). The receptors derive from a middle-aged man in a cohort exposed to, infected with or recovered from COVID-19 (not recorded which). CDR3s include the opening cysteine and the closing phenylalanine or tryptophan. A D gene is named only where the DNA matches it firmly. A row's size may be missing; if present it is once, few, many or a size class.

TGTGCCAGCAGCTTAGGTCTTGTAGACACCATATATTTT	CASSLGLVDTIYF	-	TRBJ1-3	TRBV7-2	-
TGCAGCGCAGTAGAGAACACTGAAGCTTTCTTT	CSAVENTEAFF	-	TRBJ1-1	TRBV29-1	-
TGCGCCAGCAGCCAAGTCGCAGGCGAAAAACTGTTTTTT	CASSQVAGEKLFF	-	TRBJ1-4	TRBV4-1	-
TGCGCCAGCAGCTTCGGGGAGAGGAACTATGGCTACACCTTC	CASSFGERNYGYTF	-	TRBJ1-2	TRBV5-1	-
TGTGCCAGCAGAGCTACCTACGAGCAGTACTTC	CASRATYEQYF	-	TRBJ2-7	TRBV28	once
TGTGCCAGCTCACCGCCTAGCGGGAGTGAGCAGTTCTTC	CASSPPSGSEQFF	TRBD2	TRBJ2-1	TRBV18	once
TGTGCCAGTAGTCCCAGTTTGTTAAACACTGAAGCTTTCTTT	CASSPSLLNTEAFF	-	TRBJ1-1	TRBV19	-
TGTGCCAGCAGCCAAGGTCTAACCGGGGAGCTGTTTTTT	CASSQGLTGELFF	-	TRBJ2-2	TRBV3-1/TRBV3-2	-
TGTGCCAGCAGCTCTTTCCTAGCGGGAGAGACCCAGTACTTC	CASSSFLAGETQYF	TRBD2	TRBJ2-5	TRBV11-2	-
TGTGCCAGCAGCTTATATCCGCGCGGGGCAGACTACGAGCAGTACTTC	CASSLYPRGADYEQYF	-	TRBJ2-7	TRBV7-9	-
TGCAGTGCTAAAGGGGACTATGGCTACACCTTC	CSAKGDYGYTF	-	TRBJ1-2	TRBV20-1	once
TGTGCCAGCTCACCGCGCCGGGAGACCACAGATACGCAGTATTTT	CASSPRRETTDTQYF	-	TRBJ2-3	TRBV18	-
TGTGCCAGCAGCGCCGTACCGGGACAGGGCTTCGAGCAGTTCTTC	CASSAVPGQGFEQFF	TRBD1	TRBJ2-1	TRBV9	-
TGTGCCAGCTCACCCCCGGGGCGGGGGGCGAATTCACCCCTCCACTTT	CASSPPGRGANSPLHF	-	TRBJ1-6	TRBV18	-
TGTGCCAGCAGCCCCACCTCCGGGACAGCCTCTTTCTCTGGGGCCAACGTCCTGACTTTC	CASSPTSGTASFSGANVLTF	TRBD1	TRBJ2-6	TRBV9	-
TGTGCCAGTTCACAGGGGGCGAGGACTGAAGCTTTCTTT	CASSQGARTEAFF	TRBD1	TRBJ1-1	TRBV19	-
TGCGCCAGCAGCCAAGAAGGCCCCAGGTCCCAAGAGACCCAGTACTTC	CASSQEGPRSQETQYF	-	TRBJ2-5	TRBV4-1	once
TGCGCCAGCAGCCCGGGGACAGGGGGCTACGACTCCTACGAGCAGTACTTC	CASSPGTGGYDSYEQYF	TRBD1	TRBJ2-7	TRBV5-1	-